These 22 T cell receptor beta chains were sequenced from one sample in a study of shared clonotypes between healthy human individuals. Some clones are missing from TCRdb's copy, which holds only in-frame ones; the method was immunoSEQ multiplex PCR. The table records about 1 million clones, about three quarters of them present only once. Sequencing was performed on memory CD4+ T cells sorted from blood. Subset indicated: CD45RA-negative fraction. All receptors derive from a man in his late teens or twenties in good health.

This sequence joins TRBV29-1 and TRBJ1-3; D call uncertain. Germline CDR1 SQVTM, CDR2 ANQGSEA. The CDR3 loop spans 13 amino acids. V was trimmed by 7 bases and J by 0 bases, leaving 10 bases between them. Written as DNA, the CDR3 is TGCAGCGCCCTAACAGACTCTGGAAACACCATATATTTT. Amino acids: CSALTDSGNTIYF.

The chain has TRBV11-3 and TRBJ1-1; D is uncertain. CDR3 length: 12 amino acids. Trimming removed 5 bases at V and 7 bases at J, with 11 bases between. Germline V gene sequence: CDR1 SGHNT, CDR2 YENEEA. The CDR3 region is CASSGRTDEAFF. As DNA, the CDR3 is TGTGCCAGCAGCGGCCGGACGGATGAAGCTTTCTTT.

This clone is a singleton in its sample. This sequence joins TRBV19 and TRBJ1-5, with TRBD1 matching 7 bases. The ends lost 7 bases at V and 0 bases at J; junction bases unmatched: 6. Germline CDR1 is LNHDA and CDR2 is SQIVND (reference sequence). The CDR3 covers 15 residues. DNA for the CDR3: TGTGCCAGTACCGGGACAGAGGTTAGCAATCAGCCCCAGCATTTT. Translating gives CASTGTEVSNQPQHF.

CDR3 nucleotide sequence: TGTGCCAGTTTCCGGCGGACAGGTATCTACAATGAGCAGTTCTTC. This translates into CASFRRTGIYNEQFF. The chain employs TRBV6-5 and TRBJ2-1, with 7 bases that match TRBD1. The CDR3 consists of 15 residues. V lost 9 bases, J lost 3 bases, and 11 bases stayed unmatched. Germline V gene sequence: CDR1 MNHEY, CDR2 SVGAGI.

The chain joins TRBV10-2 to TRBJ2-7; 10 bases fit TRBD2. This CDR3 is built from 16 residues. Trimming cost V 4 bases and J 1 base; bases outside gene matches: 7. In germline, CDR1 is WSHSY, CDR2 SAAADI. The CDR3 protein is CASSGWELAGSYEQYF. The DNA for the CDR3 is TGCGCCAGCAGTGGGTGGGAACTAGCGGGATCCTACGAGCAGTACTTC.

The gene calls are TRBV2 and TRBJ1-5; D gene uncertain. Germline-derived CDR1 and CDR2 are SNHLY and FYNNEI. V was pared by 1 base and J by 1 base, with 8 bases between. CDR3 length: 15 residues. The CDR3 DNA follows: TGTGCCAGCAGTGAAGTCATGGGCAGCAATCAGCCCCAGCATTTT. Protein product: CASSEVMGSNQPQHF.

The chain joins TRBV21-1 to TRBJ1-5. TRBV21-1 is labeled a pseudogene. CDR3 length: 16 amino acids. DNA for the CDR3: TGTGCCAGCAGCAACGGGGGGGTGGTAGGCAATCAGCCCCAGCATTTT. Translated: CASSNGGVVGNQPQHF.

The chain is built from TRBV7-9 and TRBJ1-4, with a weak D call TRBD1 (6 bases). V lost 4 bases and J lost 7, with 13 bases in between. CDR1 SEHNR and CDR2 FQNEAQ come from the germline V gene (reference sequence). This CDR3 is built from 14 residues. CDR3 protein: CASSSQGYGEKLFF. CDR3 sequence (DNA): TGTGCCAGCAGCTCACAGGGATACGGTGAAAAACTGTTTTTT. The full variable domain, rest sourced from reference TRBV7-9 and TRBJ1-4, is DTGVSQNPRHKITKRGQNVTFRCDPISEHNRLYWYRQTLGQGPEFLTYFQNEAQLEKSRLLSDRFSAERPKGSFSTLEIQRTEQGDSAMYLCASSSQGYGEKLFFGSGTQLSVL.

The genes are TRBV28 and TRBJ2-4; D remains unclear. Germline loops: CDR1 MDHEN, CDR2 SYDVKM. This CDR3 has 12 residues. CDR3 nucleotides: TGTGCAACGGGCCTAGCCAAAAACATTCAGTACTTC. This codes for CATGLAKNIQYF.

J is TRBJ1-2 and V is TRBV18, with 8 bases aligning to TRBD1. The V and J ends lost 3 bases and 3 bases, in that order; junction bases with no gene match: 3. CDR1 and CDR2 (germline): KGHSH, LQKENI. The CDR3 has 14 residues. The chain's CDR3 is CASSPQGADYGYTF. Here the CDR3 DNA reads TGTGCCAGCTCACCGCAGGGGGCAGACTATGGCTACACCTTC.

The chain joins TRBV5-7 to TRBJ2-7; D is undetermined. TRBV5-7 is placed among ORFs of uncertain function. The CDR3 runs to 14 residues. V lost 3 bases and J 2 bases, leaving 12 bases between the germline ends. CDR3 region: CASSSSFRTYEQYF. The DNA of the CDR3 is TGTGCCAGCAGCTCTTCTTTCCGAACCTACGAGCAGTACTTC.

In this sample, this clone turned up once. The sample has other DNA sequences that encode this CDR3 too. The gene calls are TRBV5-4 and TRBJ2-7; a weak D match, TRBD1 (5 bases). Trimming cost V 4 bases and J 0 bases, with 11 bases left between them. Germline CDR1 SGHNT, CDR2 YYREEE (reference sequence). The length of the CDR3 is 14 residues. CDR3 coding DNA: TGTGCCAGCAGCCCAGACAGATTCTCCTACGAGCAGTACTTC. Amino acid sequence: CASSPDRFSYEQYF.

The gene calls are TRBV5-1 and TRBJ1-1; 8 bases agree with TRBD1. V was clipped by 6 bases and J by 1 base; unmatched bases: 11. Germline V lookup: CDR1 SGHRS, CDR2 YFSETQ. The CDR3 has 16 residues. The chain's CDR3 is CASTYGQGQGNTEAFF. CDR3 nucleotides: TGCGCCAGCACCTACGGACAGGGTCAGGGGAACACTGAAGCTTTCTTT.

DNA of the CDR3: TGTGCCAGCACGTCAGGGGGTTCCTCCTACGAGCAGTACTTC. Translating it yields CASTSGGSSYEQYF. This sequence joins TRBV27 and TRBJ2-7, with 7 bases identical to TRBD1. The V and J ends lost 7 bases and 0 bases, in that order; junction bases with no gene match: 6. Germline lookup yields CDR1 MNHEY and CDR2 SMNVEV (reference sequence). This CDR3 contains 14 residues.

The chain carries TRBV19 and TRBJ1-2, with TRBD1 as a possible D gene (5 bases). V was shortened by 5 bases and J by 8 bases, with 18 bases between the two germline ends. The CDR3 is 14 amino acids. Germline V CDR1 and CDR2: LNHDA, SQIVND (reference sequence). CDR3 DNA: TGTGCCAGTAGTCCGGGACGGGCTGAGAGAGGCTACACCTTC. This sequence encodes CASSPGRAERGYTF. Filled out from reference TRBV19 and TRBJ1-2, the complete variable domain reads DGGITQSPKYLFRKEGQNVTLSCEQNLNHDAMYWYRQDPGQGLRLIYYSQIVNDFQKGDIAEGYSVSREKKESFPLTVTSAQKNPTAFYLCASSPGRAERGYTFGSGTRLTVV.

The CDR3 DNA reads as TGCAGCGTTCCGGGACAGACCCTGCGCGAGCAGTACTTC. It is translated as CSVPGQTLREQYF. The chain links TRBV29-1 to TRBJ2-7, with TRBD1 identical over 7 bases. The CDR3 runs to 13 residues. Looked up from germline, CDR1 is SQVTM and CDR2 is ANQGSEA. V gave up 5 bases and J gave up 6 bases; unmatched junction bases: 10.

The CDR3: CASSPGTSGSSYNEQFF. In nucleotides, the CDR3 is TGTGCCAGCAGCCCGGGGACTAGCGGGAGCTCCTACAATGAGCAGTTCTTC. The chain combines TRBV9 with TRBJ2-1; 14 nucleotides align to TRBD2. CDR1 is SGDLS and CDR2 is YYNGEE in the germline V gene. CDR3 size: 17 residues. With V trimmed by 4 bases and J by 0 bases, 3 bases remained unmatched.

The CDR3 here is CASKTLGGDIQYF. DNA of the CDR3: TGCGCCAGCAAGACCCTTGGGGGGGACATTCAGTACTTC. J is TRBJ2-4 and V is TRBV5-1, with 7 bases aligning to TRBD2. Germline loops: CDR1 SGHRS, CDR2 YFSETQ. The CDR3 is 13 residues long. J lost 8 bases, V lost 6 bases, and 8 bases had no gene match.

The V call is TRBV5-4, the J call TRBJ1-2; TRBD1 agrees at 7 bases. The CDR3 consists of 16 residues. Germline V CDR1 and CDR2: SGHNT, YYREEE (reference sequence). Germline trimming cut 4 bases from V and 0 bases from J; bases unmatched to any gene: 9. This CDR3 is CASSRDSPNSNYGYTF. The CDR3 nucleotides read TGTGCCAGCAGCCGGGACAGTCCCAACTCTAACTATGGCTACACCTTC.

The J gene is TRBJ2-7, the V gene TRBV15, with D possibly matching TRBD1 (5 bases). The germline gives CDR1 LNHNV, CDR2 YYDKDF (reference sequence). The CDR3 is 13 residues long. V was shortened by 8 bases and J by 4 bases, with 15 bases between the two germline ends. CDR3 nucleotides: TGTGCCACCGCCTTGACCAGGGAATACGAGCAGTACTTC. Residues: CATALTREYEQYF.

A remark on this clone: Other DNA sequences in this sample translate to the same CDR3. This chain joins TRBV5-6 and TRBJ1-2; D call uncertain. The V end lost 0 bases, the J end lost 6 bases, and 9 bases lay between the germline ends. The CDR3 has 13 amino acids. CDR1 is SGHDT, CDR2 YYEEEE, per germline. CDR3 nucleotides: TGTGCCAGCAGCTTGGTGGCCGGGGATGGCTACACCTTC. It encodes CASSLVAGDGYTF. Full variable domain (rest looked up from reference TRBV5-6 and TRBJ1-2): DAGVTQSPTHLIKTRGQQVTLRCSPKSGHDTVSWYQQALGQGPQFIFQYYEEEERQRGNFPDRFSGHQFPNYSSELNVNALLLGDSALYLCASSLVAGDGYTFGSGTRLTVV.

Worth noting for this clone: This is likely an artifact of a read error, given a far larger clone one base away. The chain has TRBV7-8 and TRBJ2-7, with D perhaps TRBD1 or TRBD2 (5 bases each). Germline CDR1 SGHVS, CDR2 FQNEAQ. CDR3 length: 15 amino acids. V lost 1 base to trimming and J lost 3 bases, with 13 bases between them. CDR3 DNA: TGTGCCAGCAGCTTAGGGTGGGACGGAGACTACGAGCAGTACTTC. Its protein product is CASSLGWDGDYEQYF.